Sequencing of this T cell receptor beta chain was carried out in a study of blood T cell repertoires in COVID-19. In the study overall: Researchers got acute and convalescent COVID-19 samples from the United States, Italy and Spain. Nucleic acid was either cDNA or gDNA, and it came from T cells, B-cell-depleted T cells, or PBMCs.

CDR1 and CDR2 (germline): MNHEY, SMNVEV (reference sequence). Unmatched junction bases numbered 1, after V lost 1 base and J lost 9 bases. The CDR3 has 14 residues. Original methodology: Amplification from reference gene primers served as the basis for estimated nucleated cell counts. Some clones are missing from TCRdb's copy, which holds only in-frame ones; the method was immunoSEQ multiplex PCR. For V, J and clone size, that table is used; D and trimming come from the DNA. The sample consists of about 82,000 clones, roughly 80% of them appearing once. This clone was observed once. The chain has TRBV27 and TRBJ1-6; 9 nucleotides line up with TRBD1. Sample: peripheral blood. This sequence was found in a man older than 75 with active or convalescent COVID-19. CDR3 region: CASSLLDRGSPLHF. In DNA form, the CDR3 reads TGTGCCAGCAGTTTATTGGACAGGGGTTCACCCCTCCACTTT.